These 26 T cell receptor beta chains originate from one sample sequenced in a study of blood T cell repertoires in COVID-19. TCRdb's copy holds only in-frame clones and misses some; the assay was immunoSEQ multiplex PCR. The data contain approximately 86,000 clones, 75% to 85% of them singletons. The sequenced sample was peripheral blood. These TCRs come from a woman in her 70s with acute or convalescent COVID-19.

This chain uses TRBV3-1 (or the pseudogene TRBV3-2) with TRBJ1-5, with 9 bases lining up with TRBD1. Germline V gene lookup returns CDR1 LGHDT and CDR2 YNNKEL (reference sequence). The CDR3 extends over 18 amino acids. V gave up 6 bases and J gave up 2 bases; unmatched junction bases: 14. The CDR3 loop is CASSPGQGTPFRNQPQHF. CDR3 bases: TGTGCCAGCAGTCCGGGACAGGGAACCCCCTTTCGCAATCAGCCCCAGCATTTT.

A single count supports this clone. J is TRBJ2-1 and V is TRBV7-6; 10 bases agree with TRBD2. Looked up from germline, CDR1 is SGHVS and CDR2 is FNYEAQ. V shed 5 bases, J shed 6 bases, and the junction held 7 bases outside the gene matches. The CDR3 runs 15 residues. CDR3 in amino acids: CASSELAGRVNEQFF. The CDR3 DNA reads TGTGCCAGCAGCGAACTAGCGGGGAGGGTCAATGAGCAGTTCTTC.

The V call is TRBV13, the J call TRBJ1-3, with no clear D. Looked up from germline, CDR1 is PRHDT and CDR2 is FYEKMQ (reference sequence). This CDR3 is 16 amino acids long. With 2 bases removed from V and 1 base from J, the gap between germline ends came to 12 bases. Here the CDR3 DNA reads TGTGCCAGCAGCTTATTTGCAGGAAAGTCTGGAAACACCATATATTTT. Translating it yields CASSLFAGKSGNTIYF.

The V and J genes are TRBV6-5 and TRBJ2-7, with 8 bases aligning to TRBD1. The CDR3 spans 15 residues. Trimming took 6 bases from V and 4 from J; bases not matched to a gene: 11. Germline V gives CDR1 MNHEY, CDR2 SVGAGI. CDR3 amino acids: CASRWVVRGQYEQYF. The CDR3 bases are TGTGCCAGCAGGTGGGTGGTCAGGGGGCAGTACGAGCAGTACTTC.

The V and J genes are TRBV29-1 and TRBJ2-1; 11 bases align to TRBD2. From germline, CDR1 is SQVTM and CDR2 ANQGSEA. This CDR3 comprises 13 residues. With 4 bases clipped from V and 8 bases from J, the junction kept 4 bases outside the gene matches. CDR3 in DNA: TGCAGCGTTGTAGCGGGAGGGCTGGATGAGCAGTTCTTC. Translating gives CSVVAGGLDEQFF.

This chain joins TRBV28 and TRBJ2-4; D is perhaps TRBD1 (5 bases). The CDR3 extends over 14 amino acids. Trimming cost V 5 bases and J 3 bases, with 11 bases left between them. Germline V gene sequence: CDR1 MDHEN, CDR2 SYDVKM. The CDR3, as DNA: TGTGCCAGCAGTGACCAGGGTGTCAAAAACATTCAGTACTTC. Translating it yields CASSDQGVKNIQYF.

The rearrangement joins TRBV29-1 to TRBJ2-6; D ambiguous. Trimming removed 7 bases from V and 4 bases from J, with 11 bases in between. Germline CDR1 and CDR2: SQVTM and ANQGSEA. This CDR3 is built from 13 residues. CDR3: CSAPVSGANVLTF. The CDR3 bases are TGCAGCGCCCCGGTGTCCGGGGCCAACGTCCTGACTTTC.

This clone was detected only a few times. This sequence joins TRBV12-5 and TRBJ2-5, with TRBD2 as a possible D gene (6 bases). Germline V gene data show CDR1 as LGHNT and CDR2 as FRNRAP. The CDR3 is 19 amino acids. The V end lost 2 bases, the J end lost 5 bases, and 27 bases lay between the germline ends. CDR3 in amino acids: CASGLPRVPGLQLGETQYF. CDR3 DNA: TGTGCTAGTGGTTTGCCCCGGGTCCCGGGACTTCAATTGGGGGAGACCCAGTACTTC.

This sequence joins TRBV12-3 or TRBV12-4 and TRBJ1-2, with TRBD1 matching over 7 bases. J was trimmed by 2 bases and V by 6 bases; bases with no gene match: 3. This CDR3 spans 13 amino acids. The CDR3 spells CASSLTGNYGYTF. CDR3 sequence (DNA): TGTGCCAGCAGCCTGACAGGGAACTATGGCTACACCTTC.

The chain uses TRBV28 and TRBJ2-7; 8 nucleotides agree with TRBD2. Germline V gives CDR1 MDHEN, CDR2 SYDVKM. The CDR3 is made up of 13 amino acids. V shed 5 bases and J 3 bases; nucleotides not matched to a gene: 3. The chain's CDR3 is CASSGTRNYEQYF. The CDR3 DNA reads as TGTGCCAGCAGTGGGACTAGGAACTACGAGCAGTACTTC.

This CDR3 reads CASSVGGGEDQPQHF. CDR3 coding DNA: TGTGCCAGCAGCGTAGGGGGGGGAGAGGATCAGCCCCAGCATTTT. V and J are TRBV9 and TRBJ1-5, with D perhaps TRBD1 (5 bases). CDR3 length equals 15 residues. Trimming left V 0 bases short and J 5 bases short, with 12 bases between. Germline CDR1 SGDLS, CDR2 YYNGEE. Looking up the rest from reference TRBV9 and TRBJ1-5 gives the full variable domain: DSGVTQTPKHLITATGQRVTLRCSPRSGDLSVYWYQQSLDQGLQFLIQYYNGEERAKGNILERFSAQQFPDLHSELNLSSLELGDSALYFCASSVGGGEDQPQHFGDGTRLSIL.

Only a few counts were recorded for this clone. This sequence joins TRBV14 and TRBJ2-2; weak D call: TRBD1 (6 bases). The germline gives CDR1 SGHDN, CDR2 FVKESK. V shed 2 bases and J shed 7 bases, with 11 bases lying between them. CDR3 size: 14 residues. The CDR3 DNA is TGTGCCAGCAGCCAAACAGGGTTGGACGGGGAGCTGTTTTTT. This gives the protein CASSQTGLDGELFF.

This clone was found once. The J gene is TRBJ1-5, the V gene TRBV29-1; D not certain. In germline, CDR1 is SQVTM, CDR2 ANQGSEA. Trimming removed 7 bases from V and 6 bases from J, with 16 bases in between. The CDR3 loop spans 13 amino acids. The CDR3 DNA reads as TGCAGCGCTAAAGTTGGTAGTTTTCAGCCCCAGCATTTT. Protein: CSAKVGSFQPQHF.

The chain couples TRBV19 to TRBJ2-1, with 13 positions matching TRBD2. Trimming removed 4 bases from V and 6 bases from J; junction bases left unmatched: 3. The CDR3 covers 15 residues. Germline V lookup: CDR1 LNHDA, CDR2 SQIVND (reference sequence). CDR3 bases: TGTGCCAGTAGTACTCGACTAGCGGGAGGCAATGAGCAGTTCTTC. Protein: CASSTRLAGGNEQFF.

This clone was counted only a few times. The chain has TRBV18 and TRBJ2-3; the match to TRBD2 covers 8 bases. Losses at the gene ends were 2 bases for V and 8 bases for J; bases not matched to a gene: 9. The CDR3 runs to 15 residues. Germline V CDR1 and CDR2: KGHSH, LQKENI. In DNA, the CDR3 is TGTGCCAGCTCACCAGTTGTTGGACTAGCCGGTACGCAGTATTTT. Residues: CASSPVVGLAGTQYF.

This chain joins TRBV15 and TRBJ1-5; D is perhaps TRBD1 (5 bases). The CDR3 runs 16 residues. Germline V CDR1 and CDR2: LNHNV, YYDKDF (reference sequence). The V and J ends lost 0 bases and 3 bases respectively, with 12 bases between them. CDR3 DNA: TGTGCCACCAGCAGAGATCTTTCAGGGAACAATCAGCCCCAGCATTTT. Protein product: CATSRDLSGNNQPQHF.

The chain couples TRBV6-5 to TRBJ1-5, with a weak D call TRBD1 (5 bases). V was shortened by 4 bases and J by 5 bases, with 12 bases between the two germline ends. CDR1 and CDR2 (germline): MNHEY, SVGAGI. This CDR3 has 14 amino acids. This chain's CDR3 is CASSLGLSHQPQHF. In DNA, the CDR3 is TGTGCCAGCAGTTTGGGACTTTCGCATCAGCCCCAGCATTTT.

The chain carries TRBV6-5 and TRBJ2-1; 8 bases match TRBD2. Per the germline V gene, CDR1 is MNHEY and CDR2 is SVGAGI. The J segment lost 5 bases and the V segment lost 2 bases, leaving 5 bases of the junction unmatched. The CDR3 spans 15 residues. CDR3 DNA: TGTGCCAGCAGTTACCCGGGAGGGCCCCACAATGAGCAGTTCTTC. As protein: CASSYPGGPHNEQFF.

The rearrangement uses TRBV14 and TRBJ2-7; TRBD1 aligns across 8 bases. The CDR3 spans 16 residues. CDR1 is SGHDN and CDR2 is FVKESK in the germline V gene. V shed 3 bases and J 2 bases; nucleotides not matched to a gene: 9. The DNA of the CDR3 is TGTGCCAGCAGCCACCGCACCGGGACAGGCACCTACGAGCAGTACTTC. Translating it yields CASSHRTGTGTYEQYF.

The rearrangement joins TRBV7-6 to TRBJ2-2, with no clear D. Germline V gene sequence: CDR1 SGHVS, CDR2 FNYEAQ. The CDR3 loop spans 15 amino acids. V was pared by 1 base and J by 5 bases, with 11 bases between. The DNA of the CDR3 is TGTGCCAGCAGCTTAGTGGCTCTTAAAACCGGGGAGCTGTTTTTT. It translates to CASSLVALKTGELFF. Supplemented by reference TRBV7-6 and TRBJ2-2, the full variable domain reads GAGVSQSPRYKVTKRGQDVALRCDPISGHVSLYWYRQALGQGPEFLTYFNYEAQQDKSGLPNDRFSAERPEGSISTLTIQRTEQRDSAMYRCASSLVALKTGELFFGEGSRLTVL.

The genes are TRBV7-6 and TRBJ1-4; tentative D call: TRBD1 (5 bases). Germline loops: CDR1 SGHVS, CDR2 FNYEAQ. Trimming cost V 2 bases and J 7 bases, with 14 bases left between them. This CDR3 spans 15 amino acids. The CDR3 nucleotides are TGTGCCAGCAGCTTAACCCCAGGGTCCGGTGAAAAACTGTTTTTT. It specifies CASSLTPGSGEKLFF.

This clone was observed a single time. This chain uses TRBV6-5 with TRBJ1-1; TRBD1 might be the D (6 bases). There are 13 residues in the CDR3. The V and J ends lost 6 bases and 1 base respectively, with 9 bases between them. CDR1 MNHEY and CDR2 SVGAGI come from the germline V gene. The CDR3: CASRRGGNTEAFF. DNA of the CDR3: TGTGCCAGCAGGAGGGGGGGGAACACTGAAGCTTTCTTT.

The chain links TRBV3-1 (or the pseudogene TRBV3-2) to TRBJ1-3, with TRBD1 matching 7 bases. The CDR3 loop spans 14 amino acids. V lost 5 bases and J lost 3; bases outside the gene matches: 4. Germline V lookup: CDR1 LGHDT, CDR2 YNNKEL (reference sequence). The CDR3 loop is CASSETGVGNTIYF. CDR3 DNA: TGTGCCAGCAGCGAAACAGGGGTTGGAAACACCATATATTTT.

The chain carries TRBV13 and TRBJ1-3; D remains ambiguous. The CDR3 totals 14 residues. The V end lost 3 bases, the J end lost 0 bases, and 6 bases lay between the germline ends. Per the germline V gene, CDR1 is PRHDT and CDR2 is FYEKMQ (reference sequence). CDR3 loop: CASSFSGSGNTIYF. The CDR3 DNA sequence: TGTGCCAGCAGCTTTAGCGGCTCTGGAAACACCATATATTTT.

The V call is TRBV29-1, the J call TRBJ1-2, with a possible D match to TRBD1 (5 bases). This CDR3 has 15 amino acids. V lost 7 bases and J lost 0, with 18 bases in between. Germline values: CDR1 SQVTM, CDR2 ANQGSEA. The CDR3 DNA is TGCAGCGCCGCTGGAGGGGATAGGACTAACTATGGCTACACCTTC. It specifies CSAAGGDRTNYGYTF.

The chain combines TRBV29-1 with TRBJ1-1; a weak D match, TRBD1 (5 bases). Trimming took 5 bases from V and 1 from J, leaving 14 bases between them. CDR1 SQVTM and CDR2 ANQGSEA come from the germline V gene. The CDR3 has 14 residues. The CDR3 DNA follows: TGCAGCGTTTCCGGGTTGGGGGGGAACACTGAAGCTTTCTTT. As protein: CSVSGLGGNTEAFF.